The clone carrying this T cell receptor beta chain is judged medium-sized. The sample holds other DNA sequences that translate to the same CDR3. Those who donated, Caucasian adults without exception, all lived in Nashville, Tennessee. The assay was immunoSEQ multiplex PCR, and TCRdb's table has in-frame clones only and misses some. The data show some 530,000 clones, approximately 80% seen once. These data come from a study of shared clonotypes between healthy human individuals. This clonotype was sampled from a woman aged 40 to 50 in good health. Some clones in this sample may be carry-over from other donors' samples. Sequencing was carried out using PBMCs.

This CDR3 is CASGGAGTVRTQYF. CDR3 in DNA: TGTGCCAGCGGAGGGGCCGGAACCGTGAGGACCCAGTACTTC. V gene TRBV9 combines with J gene TRBJ2-5, with D possibly TRBD2 on 6 matching bases. The V end lost 7 bases, the J end lost 7 bases, and 20 bases lay between the germline ends. The CDR3 runs 14 residues. The V gene's germline CDR1 is SGDLS and CDR2 YYNGEE. Looking up the rest from reference TRBV9 and TRBJ2-5 gives the full variable domain: DSGVTQTPKHLITATGQRVTLRCSPRSGDLSVYWYQQSLDQGLQFLIQYYNGEERAKGNILERFSAQQFPDLHSELNLSSLELGDSALYFCASGGAGTVRTQYFGPGTRLLVL.